The sequence of this T cell receptor (beta chain) was determined in a study of beta chain features in type 1 diabetes (dated by TCRdb to between 2018 and 2020). For the study in its entirety: Mean age, gender distribution, total cell number and subset yield were not different between patients and healthy donors. A total of 90 million to 130 million sorted cells were examined across all samples, and a strong correlation was observed between cell number per subset and RNA yield. The study compared TCRB repertoires of sorted circulating CD4+ T cell subsets between recently diagnosed type 1 diabetes patients and matched healthy donors. Regulatory and stem cell-like memory subsets were obtained from only 8 patients and roughly eight healthy donors, while naive and central memory subsets were obtained from all 30 or so donors.

This clone has more than one count but fewer than ten. Its binding antigen is unknown. Per-base qualities were not stored, and no clone one base away is much larger. Each donor gave one peripheral blood draw, averaging approximately 110 mL, which was collected into heparinised tubes. Using a panel that included CD45RO, CCR7, CD25, CD127, CD95 and CD27, naive, central memory, regulatory and stem cell-like memory CD4+ T cells were sorted on a BD FACSAria II. All sorted populations exceeded 98% purity. PBMCs were isolated right away by Lymphoprep density gradient centrifugation and were stained directly, without culture. Samples were stained and sorted in pairs, with one healthy donor and one patient per experiment, so that batch effects were minimized. The High Capacity cDNA Reverse Transcription Kit was used to reverse transcribe all of the isolated RNA, meaning that expressed TCRB transcripts were what got sequenced. Naive, central memory and regulatory T cell samples underwent deep immunoSEQ sequencing, averaging about 3.57 million total reads per sample. Sorted cells were lysed in RLT buffer, and RNA was extracted using DNase-treated RNeasy Micro or Mini kits according to cell number. Each cell subset was processed on its own to prevent cross-contamination, while patient and healthy donor samples were processed together. The immunoSEQ multiplex PCR was used to amplify TCRB sequences from cDNA, generating 87-bp fragments that spanned the CDR3 region. Amplicons were sequenced on the Illumina HiSeq platform. As for how the authors treated the data: PCR bias was corrected computationally using synthetic template baselines, and reads within Hamming distance 2 were collapsed, with unmergeable singletons discarded. Reads were aligned to IMGT to assign V, D and J genes, CDR3 length, and insertions or deletions at six rearrangement sites. Clonotype counts were normalized to sorted cell number within each subset before computing true diversity and Gini coefficients with the tcR R package. Repertoire sharing was quantified using the overlap coefficient calculated on TCRB nucleotide sequences. Sourced from immuneACCESS, this table was stored by TCRdb with only in-frame sequences that have V and J called. A share of the clones is absent; for the studies checked, an unresolved V gene accounts for under half, and the remainder has no known explanation. V and J calls and clone size are as listed in that table; D and trimming were resolved from the DNA. In all, the sample holds about 290,000 clones, and under 8.5% of those were seen once. 0.9% to 1.2% of the sample rests with the top ten.

The junction shows trimming of 5 bases on V and 3 bases on J, plus 10 bases between the germline ends. From cysteine to phenylalanine, the CDR3 is 13 amino acids long. Only the CDR3 DNA is retained, 39 bases long and in frame from the first base. Based on the germline V gene, the CDR1 and CDR2 sequences are MNHEY and SVGAGI. General findings and caveats noted by the study authors: The naive, central memory and regulatory TCRB repertoires appeared to resemble one another more closely among patients than among healthy donors. Fewer insertions and more nucleotide deletions at VDJ recombination sites were observed in patients with type 1 diabetes, implying thymic rearrangement abnormalities. Because small numbers of individuals were included in the HLA sub-analyses, any influence of HLA type on TCRB rearrangement was left unresolved. Type 1 diabetes patients showed a moderate but significant shortening of TCRB CDR3 length in all four CD4+ subsets. PCR may preferentially amplify shorter templates, but because patient and control samples were amplified and corrected together, any resulting skew would affect both groups equally. Because cDNA was sequenced instead of genomic DNA, activated cells with high expression could be over-represented, although the groups did not differ in activation or CD3 levels.

Sequencing was done on a sample of central memory CD4+ T cells from blood. This receptor was identified in a woman between 18 and 29 years old in good health. Recombination linked TRBV6-5 to TRBJ1-1, and possibly TRBD1, on 5 matching bases. Read as DNA, the sequence is TGTGCCAGCAGTACCAGGGCGGACACTGAAGCTTTCTTT. Its product reads: CASSTRADTEAFF.